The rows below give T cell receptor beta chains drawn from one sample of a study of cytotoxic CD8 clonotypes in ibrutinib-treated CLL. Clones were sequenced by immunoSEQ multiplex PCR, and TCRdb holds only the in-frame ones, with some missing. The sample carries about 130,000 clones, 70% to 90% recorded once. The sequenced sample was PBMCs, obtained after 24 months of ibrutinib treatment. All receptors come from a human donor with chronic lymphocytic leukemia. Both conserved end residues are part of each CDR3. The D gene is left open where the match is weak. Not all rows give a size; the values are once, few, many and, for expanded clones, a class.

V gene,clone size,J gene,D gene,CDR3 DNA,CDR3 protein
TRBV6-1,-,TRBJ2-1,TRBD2,TGTGCCAGCAGTGATCAACAGGCTAGCGGGAGACGGTCCTACAATGAGCAGTTCTTC,CASSDQQASGRRSYNEQFF
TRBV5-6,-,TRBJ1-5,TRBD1,TGTGCCAGCAGCATCCTCCGGGACAGGGGGCCGAGTCAGCCCCAGCATTTT,CASSILRDRGPSQPQHF
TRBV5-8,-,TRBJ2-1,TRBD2,TGTGCCAGCAGCTTGGGACTAGCGGGGGCCTATTCAGAGCAGTTCTTC,CASSLGLAGAYSEQFF
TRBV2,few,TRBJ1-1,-,TGTGCCAGCAGTGTCGAGGGTGGAGGGACTGAAGCTTTCTTT,CASSVEGGGTEAFF
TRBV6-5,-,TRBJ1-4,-,TGTGCCACCAAGAAAAGAGAAAAACTGTTTTTT,CATKKREKLFF
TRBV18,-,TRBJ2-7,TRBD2,TGTGCCAGCTCTCCACTTCGCACGGGACTAGCGGGAGGGCCCTCCTACGAGCAGTACTTC,CASSPLRTGLAGGPSYEQYF
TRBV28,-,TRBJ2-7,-,TGTGCCAGCAAACCAGGGGGGAAAGGCGAGCAGTACTTC,CASKPGGKGEQYF
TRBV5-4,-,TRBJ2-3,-,TGTGCCAGCAGCTTGACCCCGATTCCAGATACGCAGTATTTT,CASSLTPIPDTQYF
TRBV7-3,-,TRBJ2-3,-,TGTGCCAGCGGAGGTCCCGCCACAGATACGCAGTATTTT,CASGGPATDTQYF
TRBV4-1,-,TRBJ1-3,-,TGCGCCAGCAGCCGTCTCCCTCCTGAGGGAAACACCATATATTTT,CASSRLPPEGNTIYF
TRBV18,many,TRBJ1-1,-,TGTGCCAGCTCACCAAAGTGGGGTACTGAAGCTTTCTTT,CASSPKWGTEAFF
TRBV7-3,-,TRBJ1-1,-,TGTGCCAGCAGCAGCCAACAGGGAAATACTGAAGCTTTCTTT,CASSSQQGNTEAFF
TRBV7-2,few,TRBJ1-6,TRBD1,TGTGCCAGCAGCCGGGACAGGGGAGGGACACCCCTCCACTTT,CASSRDRGGTPLHF
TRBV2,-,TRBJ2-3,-,TGTGCCAGCAGGCCTAGTGGGGTGACAGATACGCAGTATTTT,CASRPSGVTDTQYF
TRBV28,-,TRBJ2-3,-,TGTGCCAGCAGCCTATGGAGGCCCTCCTCAGATACGCAGTATTTT,CASSLWRPSSDTQYF
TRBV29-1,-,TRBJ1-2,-,TGCAGCGTTGAAGAGGTGGCAGGGCTCTATGGCTACACCTTC,CSVEEVAGLYGYTF
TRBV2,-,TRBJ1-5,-,TGTGCCAGCAGTGCCCAGGGGTTCAATCAGCCCCAGCATTTT,CASSAQGFNQPQHF
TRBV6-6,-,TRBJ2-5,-,TGTGCCAGCGGGGAGGCACAGAAAGAGACCCAGTACTTC,CASGEAQKETQYF
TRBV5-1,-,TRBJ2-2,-,TGCGCCAGCAGCTCGGGCCTATGGAACACCGGGGAGCTGTTTTTT,CASSSGLWNTGELFF
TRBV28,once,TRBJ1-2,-,TGTGCCAGCGGCATCGGGGAGGGGAACTATGGCTACACCTTC,CASGIGEGNYGYTF
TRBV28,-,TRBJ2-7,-,TGTGCCAGCAGTACAGGAAGCACCATTTACGAGCAGTACTTC,CASSTGSTIYEQYF
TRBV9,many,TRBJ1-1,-,TGTGCCAGCAGCGTAGGTCCAGGGGAAGGGGTGTGGGCTTTCTTT,CASSVGPGEGVWAFF
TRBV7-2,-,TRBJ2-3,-,TGTGCCAGCGGTAACAATCAGGGGCCAGATACGCAGTATTTT,CASGNNQGPDTQYF
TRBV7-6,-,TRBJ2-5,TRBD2,TGTGCCAGCAGCTTACTAGCGGGGGAAGAGACCCAGTACTTC,CASSLLAGEETQYF
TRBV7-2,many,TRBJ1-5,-,TGTGCCAGCAGCTTAAGGGGAGGTGGCAATCAGCCCCAGCATTTT,CASSLRGGGNQPQHF
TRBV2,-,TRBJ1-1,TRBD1,TGTGCCAGCAGTGAACAGGGGGTCGGTGAAGCTTTCTTT,CASSEQGVGEAFF
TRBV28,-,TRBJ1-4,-,TGTGCCAGCAAGTCCGGTATGGGGGCTAATGAAAAACTGTTTTTT,CASKSGMGANEKLFF
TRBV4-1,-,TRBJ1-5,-,TGCGCCAGCAGCCAAGGAGGAGGGTATAGCAATCAGCCCCAGCATTTT,CASSQGGGYSNQPQHF